Listed below are T cell receptor beta chains from one sample, sequenced in a study of T cell responses to AZD1222 COVID-19 vaccine. Sequencing used immunoSEQ multiplex PCR; TCRdb keeps in-frame clones, though not all of them. Of 200,000 or so clones listed, 85% to 95% are singletons. Source: peripheral blood, taken on day 0 of AZD1222 vaccination. The source of these receptors is an adult in good health. Each CDR3 is given with its conserved first and last residue. D genes are given only for firm matches. The size entry is marked missing in some rows and otherwise reads once, few, many or a size class.

D gene	V gene	clone size	J gene	CDR3 protein	CDR3 DNA
TRBD2	TRBV18	-	TRBJ2-3	CASSPGLAGGRDTQYF	TGTGCCAGCTCACCGGGACTAGCGGGAGGGCGCGATACGCAGTATTTT
TRBD1	TRBV3-1/TRBV3-2	-	TRBJ1-3	CASSLGTGAKGNTIYF	TGTGCCAGCAGCCTAGGAACAGGGGCGAAAGGAAACACCATATATTTT
TRBD1	TRBV19	once	TRBJ1-5	CASTVTGNRGSQPQHF	TGTGCCAGTACCGTGACTGGCAACAGGGGCAGTCAGCCCCAGCATTTT
TRBD1	TRBV27	-	TRBJ1-5	CASSRQGAENQPQHF	TGTGCCAGCAGTCGACAGGGGGCTGAGAATCAGCCCCAGCATTTT
TRBD2	TRBV4-2	-	TRBJ2-1	CASSQVAGGDAPNEQFF	TGTGCCAGCAGCCAAGTCGCCGGGGGGGACGCCCCTAATGAGCAGTTCTTC
-	TRBV24-1	-	TRBJ2-5	CATSDKSPLTGETQYF	TGTGCCACCAGTGATAAAAGCCCCCTGACTGGGGAGACCCAGTACTTC
-	TRBV7-2	-	TRBJ1-5	CASSSSPRYQPQHF	TGTGCCAGCAGCTCCTCCCCCAGGTATCAGCCCCAGCATTTT
-	TRBV19	-	TRBJ1-5	CASSIGGGLNQPQHF	TGTGCCAGTAGTATAGGAGGAGGGCTCAATCAGCCCCAGCATTTT
-	TRBV2	-	TRBJ1-1	CASSEAKGLYAFF	TGTGCCAGCAGTGAAGCCAAAGGACTTTACGCTTTCTTT
-	TRBV6-5	once	TRBJ2-3	CASSQLTTDTQYF	TGTGCCAGCAGCCAACTAACAACAGATACGCAGTATTTT
-	TRBV10-3	few	TRBJ2-2	CAISESFNPGELFF	TGTGCCATCAGTGAGTCATTTAATCCCGGGGAGCTGTTTTTT
TRBD1	TRBV4-3	-	TRBJ2-1	CASSQGTGGYNEQFF	TGCGCCAGCAGCCAAGGGACAGGGGGCTACAATGAGCAGTTCTTC
TRBD1	TRBV11-2	-	TRBJ1-2	CASSTFTGTDYGYTF	TGTGCCAGCAGCACCTTCACCGGGACAGACTATGGCTACACCTTC
-	TRBV9	-	TRBJ1-1	CASSVASRGVNTEAFF	TGTGCCAGCAGCGTAGCCAGTCGGGGAGTGAACACTGAAGCTTTCTTT
TRBD1	TRBV6-2/TRBV6-3	-	TRBJ2-2	CASSYSSGQVDTGELFF	TGTGCCAGCAGTTACTCGTCCGGACAGGTAGACACCGGGGAGCTGTTTTTT
-	TRBV6-1	-	TRBJ1-1	CASSEGTGSGEAFF	TGTGCCAGCAGTGAAGGGACGGGGTCGGGTGAAGCTTTCTTT
TRBD1	TRBV7-8	-	TRBJ1-1	CASSLEANRGPFYQSDTEAFF	TGTGCCAGCAGCTTAGAAGCGAACAGGGGCCCGTTCTATCAGTCGGACACTGAAGCTTTCTTT
TRBD1	TRBV18	-	TRBJ1-2	CASSQGQGANYGYTF	TGTGCCAGCTCACAGGGACAGGGGGCTAACTATGGCTACACCTTC
TRBD1	TRBV4-3	-	TRBJ1-2	CASSQVGLMGQTRYGYTF	TGCGCCAGCAGCCAAGTGGGCCTTATGGGACAGACTAGGTATGGCTACACCTTC
-	TRBV7-2	few	TRBJ1-1	CASSLWNTEAFF	TGTGCCAGCAGCTTATGGAACACTGAAGCTTTCTTT
-	TRBV12-3/TRBV12-4	-	TRBJ1-1	CAQHRDTEAFF	TGTGCCCAGCACAGGGACACTGAAGCTTTCTTT
-	TRBV11-2	-	TRBJ2-3	CASSQSTDTQYF	TGTGCCAGCAGTCAGTCCACAGATACGCAGTATTTT
-	TRBV7-8	-	TRBJ2-2	CASSNGTTNTGELFF	TGTGCCAGCAGCAACGGGACAACGAACACCGGGGAGCTGTTTTTT
TRBD1	TRBV29-1	-	TRBJ2-3	CSVNPTGTDTQYF	TGCAGCGTCAATCCGACAGGGACAGATACGCAGTATTTT
-	TRBV9	-	TRBJ2-1	CASSVEGGRSYNEQFF	TGTGCCAGCAGCGTAGAAGGGGGACGCTCCTACAATGAGCAGTTCTTC
-	TRBV6-5	once	TRBJ2-2	CASTPERWDTGELFF	TGTGCCAGCACCCCGGAGAGGTGGGACACCGGGGAGCTGTTTTTT
-	TRBV9	-	TRBJ2-5	CASSVEPTVETQYF	TGTGCCAGCAGCGTAGAGCCCACAGTAGAGACCCAGTACTTC
TRBD1	TRBV6-4	medium-sized	TRBJ2-1	CASSDRDSSYNEQFF	TGTGCCAGCAGTGACCGGGACAGCTCCTACAATGAGCAGTTCTTC
-	TRBV3-1/TRBV3-2	-	TRBJ1-1	CASSHGQLNTEAFF	TGTGCCAGCAGCCACGGACAGCTGAACACTGAAGCTTTCTTT
-	TRBV6-5	-	TRBJ2-7	CASSPRRGTYEQYF	TGTGCCAGCAGTCCTAGACGGGGAACCTACGAGCAGTACTTC
-	TRBV7-9	-	TRBJ1-2	CASGGQDLGYTF	TGTGCCAGCGGGGGACAAGACCTTGGCTACACCTTC
-	TRBV6-5	-	TRBJ1-5	CASRGTSNQPQHF	TGTGCCAGCAGAGGTACTAGCAATCAGCCCCAGCATTTT
-	TRBV12-3/TRBV12-4	-	TRBJ2-7	CASSPRDSYEQYF	TGTGCCAGCAGTCCCCGGGACTCCTACGAGCAGTACTTC
-	TRBV5-1	-	TRBJ1-4	CASSQEQGGEKLFF	TGCGCCAGCAGCCAAGAGCAGGGTGGTGAAAAACTGTTTTTT
-	TRBV19	-	TRBJ1-1	CASTPRVRNTEAFF	TGTGCCAGCACGCCCAGGGTGAGGAACACTGAAGCTTTCTTT
-	TRBV28	-	TRBJ2-1	CASSPSLTYNEQFF	TGTGCCAGCAGTCCCTCTTTAACCTACAATGAGCAGTTCTTC
-	TRBV27	once	TRBJ1-5	CASSRTPTVSNQPQHF	TGTGCCAGCAGTAGAACTCCGACAGTTAGCAATCAGCCCCAGCATTTT
-	TRBV15	once	TRBJ1-2	CATSRDRSQRPIYDYGYTF	TGTGCCACCAGCAGAGATAGGTCCCAGAGACCGATTTATGATTATGGCTACACCTTC
-	TRBV19	few	TRBJ1-2	CASSIEGAGSYGYTF	TGTGCCAGTAGTATAGAGGGAGCAGGCTCCTATGGCTACACCTTC
-	TRBV27	-	TRBJ1-5	CASRPEGLSSNQPQHF	TGTGCCAGCAGACCTGAGGGATTGTCTAGCAATCAGCCCCAGCATTTT
TRBD1	TRBV19	-	TRBJ1-1	CASSVPGGTEAFF	TGTGCCAGTAGTGTCCCAGGGGGGACTGAAGCTTTCTTT
-	TRBV28	-	TRBJ1-1	CASRPGAENTEAFF	TGTGCCAGCAGGCCGGGGGCAGAGAACACTGAAGCTTTCTTT
-	TRBV3-1/TRBV3-2	-	TRBJ2-5	CASSQVVETQYF	TGTGCCAGCAGCCAGGTCGTGGAGACCCAGTACTTC
TRBD1	TRBV5-4	-	TRBJ1-2	CASSPLPGTGQNYGYTF	TGTGCCAGCAGCCCTCTTCCCGGGACAGGGCAGAACTATGGCTACACCTTC
-	TRBV6-6	-	TRBJ2-3	CASSYSPTSTDTQYF	TGTGCCAGCAGTTACTCGCCTACTAGCACAGATACGCAGTATTTT
-	TRBV6-5	-	TRBJ1-1	CASRSGQPLVAFF	TGTGCCAGCAGATCCGGACAGCCCCTAGTGGCTTTCTTT
-	TRBV6-5	-	TRBJ2-1	CASRRQYTYNEQFF	TGTGCCAGCAGACGCCAATACACCTACAATGAGCAGTTCTTC
-	TRBV7-2	-	TRBJ1-6	CASSLGPSYNSPLHF	TGTGCCAGCAGCTTAGGGCCCTCCTATAATTCACCCCTCCACTTT
-	TRBV24-1	-	TRBJ1-5	CATSDLGNQPQHF	TGTGCCACCAGTGATTTAGGCAATCAGCCCCAGCATTTT
-	TRBV6-2/TRBV6-3	few	TRBJ1-2	CASSKDLVRGYTF	TGTGCCAGCAGTAAGGACTTAGTCCGGGGCTACACCTTC
-	TRBV10-3	-	TRBJ1-2	CAISESDSGFYGYTF	TGTGCCATCAGTGAGTCGGACAGCGGTTTCTATGGCTACACCTTC
-	TRBV29-1	-	TRBJ2-7	CSVTGQANYEQYF	TGCAGCGTAACAGGCCAGGCGAACTACGAGCAGTACTTC
-	TRBV7-8	-	TRBJ2-1	CASSSGLAYNEQFF	TGTGCCAGCAGTTCCGGCCTAGCCTACAATGAGCAGTTCTTC
-	TRBV18	-	TRBJ2-7	CASSPKGAAASYEQYF	TGTGCCAGCTCACCCAAAGGGGCAGCGGCTTCCTACGAGCAGTACTTC
-	TRBV2	-	TRBJ1-5	CASNLGYRGNQPQHF	TGTGCCAGCAATCTCGGGTACAGGGGCAATCAGCCCCAGCATTTT
TRBD1	TRBV9	-	TRBJ1-1	CASSVARGPDTEAFF	TGTGCCAGCAGCGTAGCCAGGGGGCCAGACACTGAAGCTTTCTTT
TRBD1	TRBV6-5	-	TRBJ2-7	CASRAETGPTYEQYF	TGTGCCAGCAGGGCTGAGACAGGGCCTACCTACGAGCAGTACTTC
TRBD2	TRBV4-1	-	TRBJ2-7	CASSQGLAVSYEQYF	TGCGCCAGCAGCCAGGGACTAGCCGTTTCCTACGAGCAGTACTTC
-	TRBV7-9	-	TRBJ1-2	CASGRNNYGYTF	TGTGCCAGTGGACGGAATAACTATGGCTACACCTTC
TRBD1	TRBV4-2	-	TRBJ1-2	CASSQGVRNGYGYTF	TGTGCCAGCAGTCAGGGGGTGAGAAATGGCTATGGCTACACCTTC